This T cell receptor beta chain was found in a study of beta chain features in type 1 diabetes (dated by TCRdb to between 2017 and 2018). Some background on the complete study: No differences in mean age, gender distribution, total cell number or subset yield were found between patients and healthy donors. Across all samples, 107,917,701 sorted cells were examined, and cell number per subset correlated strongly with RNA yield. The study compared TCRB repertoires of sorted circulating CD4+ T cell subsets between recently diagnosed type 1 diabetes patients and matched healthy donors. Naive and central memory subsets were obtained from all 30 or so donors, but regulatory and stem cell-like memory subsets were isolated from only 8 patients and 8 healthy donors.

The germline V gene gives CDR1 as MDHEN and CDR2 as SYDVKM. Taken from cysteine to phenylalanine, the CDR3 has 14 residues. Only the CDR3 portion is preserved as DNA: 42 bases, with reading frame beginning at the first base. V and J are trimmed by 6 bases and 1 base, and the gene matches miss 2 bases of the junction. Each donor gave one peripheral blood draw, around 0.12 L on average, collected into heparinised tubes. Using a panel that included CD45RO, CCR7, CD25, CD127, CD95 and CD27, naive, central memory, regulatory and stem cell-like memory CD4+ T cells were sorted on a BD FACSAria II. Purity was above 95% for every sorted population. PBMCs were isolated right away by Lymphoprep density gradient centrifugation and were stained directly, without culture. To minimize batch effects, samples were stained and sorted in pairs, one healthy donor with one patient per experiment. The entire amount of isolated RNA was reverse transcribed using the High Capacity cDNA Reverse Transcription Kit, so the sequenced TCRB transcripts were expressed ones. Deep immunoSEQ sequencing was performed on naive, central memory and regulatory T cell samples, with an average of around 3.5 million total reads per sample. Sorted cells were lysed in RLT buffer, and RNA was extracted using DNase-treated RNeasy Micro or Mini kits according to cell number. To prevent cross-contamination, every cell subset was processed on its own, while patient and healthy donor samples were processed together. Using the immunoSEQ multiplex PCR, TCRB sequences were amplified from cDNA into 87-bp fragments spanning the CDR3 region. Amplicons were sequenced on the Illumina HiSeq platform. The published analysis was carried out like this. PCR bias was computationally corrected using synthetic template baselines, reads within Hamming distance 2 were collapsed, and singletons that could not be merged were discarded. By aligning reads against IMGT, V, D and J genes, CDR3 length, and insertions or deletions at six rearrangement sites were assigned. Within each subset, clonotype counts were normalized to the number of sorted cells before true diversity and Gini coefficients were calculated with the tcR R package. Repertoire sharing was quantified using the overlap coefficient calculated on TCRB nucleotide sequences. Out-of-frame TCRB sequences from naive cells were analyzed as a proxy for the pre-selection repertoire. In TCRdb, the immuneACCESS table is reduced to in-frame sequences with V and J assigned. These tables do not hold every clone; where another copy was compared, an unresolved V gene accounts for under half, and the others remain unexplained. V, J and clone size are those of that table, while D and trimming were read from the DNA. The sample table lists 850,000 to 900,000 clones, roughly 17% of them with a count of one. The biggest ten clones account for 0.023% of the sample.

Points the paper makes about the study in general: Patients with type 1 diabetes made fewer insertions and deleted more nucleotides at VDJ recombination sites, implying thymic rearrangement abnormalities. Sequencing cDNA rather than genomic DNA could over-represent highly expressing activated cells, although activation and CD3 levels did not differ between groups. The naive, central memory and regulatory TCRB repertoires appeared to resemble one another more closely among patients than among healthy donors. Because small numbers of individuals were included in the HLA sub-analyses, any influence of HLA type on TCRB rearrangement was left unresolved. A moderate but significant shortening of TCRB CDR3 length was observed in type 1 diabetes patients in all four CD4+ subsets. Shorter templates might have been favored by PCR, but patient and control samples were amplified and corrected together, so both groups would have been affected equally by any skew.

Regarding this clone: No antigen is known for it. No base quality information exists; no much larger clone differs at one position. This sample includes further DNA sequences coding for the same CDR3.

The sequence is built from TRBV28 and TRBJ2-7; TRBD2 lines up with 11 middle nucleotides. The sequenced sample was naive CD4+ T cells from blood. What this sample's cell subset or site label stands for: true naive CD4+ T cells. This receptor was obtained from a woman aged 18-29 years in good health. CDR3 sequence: CASRLAGDSYEQYF. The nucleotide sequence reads TGTGCCAGCAGACTAGCGGGAGATTCCTACGAGCAGTACTTC. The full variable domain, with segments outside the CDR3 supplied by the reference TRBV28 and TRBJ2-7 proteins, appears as DVKVTQSSRYLVKRTGEKVFLECVQDMDHENMFWYRQDPGLGLRLIYFSYDVKMKEKGDIPEGYSVSREKKERFSLILESASTNQTSMYLCASRLAGDSYEQYFGPGTRLTVT.